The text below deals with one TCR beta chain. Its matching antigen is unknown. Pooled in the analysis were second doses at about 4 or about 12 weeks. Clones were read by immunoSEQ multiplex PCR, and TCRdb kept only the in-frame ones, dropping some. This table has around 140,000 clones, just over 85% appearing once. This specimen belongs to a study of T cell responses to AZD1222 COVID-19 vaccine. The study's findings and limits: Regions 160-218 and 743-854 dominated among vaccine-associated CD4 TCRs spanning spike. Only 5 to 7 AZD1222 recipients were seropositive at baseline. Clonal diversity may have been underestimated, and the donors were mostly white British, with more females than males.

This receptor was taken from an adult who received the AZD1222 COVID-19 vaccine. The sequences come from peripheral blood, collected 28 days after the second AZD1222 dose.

The CDR3: CATSRDLSLLGGYTF. CDR3 DNA: TGTGCCACCAGCAGAGATCTCAGCCTCCTGGGTGGCTACACCTTC. The chain uses TRBV15 and TRBJ1-2; D unresolved. This CDR3 spans 15 amino acids. Deletions cut 0 bases from V and 7 bases from J, with 15 bases between. The germline gives CDR1 LNHNV, CDR2 YYDKDF (reference sequence).